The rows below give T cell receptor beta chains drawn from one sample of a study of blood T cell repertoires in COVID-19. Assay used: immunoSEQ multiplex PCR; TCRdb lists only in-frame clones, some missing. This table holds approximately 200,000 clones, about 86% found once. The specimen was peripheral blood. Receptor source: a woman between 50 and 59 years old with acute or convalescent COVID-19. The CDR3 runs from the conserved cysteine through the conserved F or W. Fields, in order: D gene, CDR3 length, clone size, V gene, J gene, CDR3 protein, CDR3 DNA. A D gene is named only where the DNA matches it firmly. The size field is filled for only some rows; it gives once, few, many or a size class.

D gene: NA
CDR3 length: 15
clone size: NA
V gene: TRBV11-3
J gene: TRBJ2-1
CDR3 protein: CASSGGESSYNEQFF
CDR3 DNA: TGTGCCAGCAGCGGCGGGGAAAGCTCCTACAATGAGCAGTTCTTC

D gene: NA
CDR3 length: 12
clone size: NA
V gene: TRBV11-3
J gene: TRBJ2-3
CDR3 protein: CASSSTRDTQYF
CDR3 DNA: TGTGCCAGCAGCTCTACTAGGGATACGCAGTATTTT

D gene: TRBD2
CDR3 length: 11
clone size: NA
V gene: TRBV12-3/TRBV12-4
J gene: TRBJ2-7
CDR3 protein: CMRGNSYEQYF
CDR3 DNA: TGTATGCGGGGGAACTCCTACGAGCAGTACTTC

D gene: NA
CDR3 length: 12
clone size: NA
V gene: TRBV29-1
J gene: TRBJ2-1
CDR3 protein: CSARTGDNEQFF
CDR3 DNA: TGCAGCGCCCGAACGGGGGACAATGAGCAGTTCTTC

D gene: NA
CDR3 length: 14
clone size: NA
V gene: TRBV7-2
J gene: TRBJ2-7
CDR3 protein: CASSLQGGSYEQYF
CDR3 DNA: TGTGCCAGCAGCTTACAAGGGGGATCCTACGAGCAGTACTTC

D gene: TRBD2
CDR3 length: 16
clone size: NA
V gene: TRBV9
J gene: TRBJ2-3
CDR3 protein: CASSARLAGGTDTQYF
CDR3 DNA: TGTGCCAGCAGCGCTCGACTAGCGGGAGGTACAGATACGCAGTATTTT

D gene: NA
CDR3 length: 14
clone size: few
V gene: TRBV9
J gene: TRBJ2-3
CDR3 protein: CASSYGLTTDTQYF
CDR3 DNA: TGTGCCAGCAGCTATGGACTAACCACAGATACGCAGTATTTT

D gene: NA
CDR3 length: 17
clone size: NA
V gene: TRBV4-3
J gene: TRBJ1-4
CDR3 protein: CASSQAPTAATNEKLFF
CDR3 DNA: TGCGCCAGCAGCCAAGCACCTACAGCCGCAACTAATGAAAAACTGTTTTTT

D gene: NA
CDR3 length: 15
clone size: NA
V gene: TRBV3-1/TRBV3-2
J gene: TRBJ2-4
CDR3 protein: CASSPRDKTKNIQYF
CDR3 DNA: TGTGCCAGCAGCCCCCGGGACAAGACCAAAAACATTCAGTACTTC

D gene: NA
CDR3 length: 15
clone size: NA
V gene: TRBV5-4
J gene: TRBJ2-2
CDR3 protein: CASTPDRSNTGELFF
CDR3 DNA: TGTGCCAGCACCCCTGACAGGTCGAACACCGGGGAGCTGTTTTTT

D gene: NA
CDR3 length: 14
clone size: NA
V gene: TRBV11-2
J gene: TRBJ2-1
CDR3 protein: CASSLRRAYNEQFF
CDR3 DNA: TGTGCCAGCAGCTTGCGCAGGGCCTACAATGAGCAGTTCTTC

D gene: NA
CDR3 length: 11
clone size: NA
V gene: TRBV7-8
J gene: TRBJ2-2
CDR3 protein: CASSSSRELFF
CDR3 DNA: TGTGCCAGCAGCTCCTCCCGGGAGCTGTTTTTT

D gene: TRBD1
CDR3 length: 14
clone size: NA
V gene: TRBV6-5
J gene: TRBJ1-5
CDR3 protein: CASRGQYSNQPQHF
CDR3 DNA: TGTGCCAGCAGGGGACAGTATAGCAATCAGCCCCAGCATTTT

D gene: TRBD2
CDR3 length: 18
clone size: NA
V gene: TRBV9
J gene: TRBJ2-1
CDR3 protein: CASSVASLAGVVGNEQFF
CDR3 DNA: TGTGCCAGCAGCGTAGCCTCGTTAGCGGGAGTCGTGGGGAATGAGCAGTTCTTC

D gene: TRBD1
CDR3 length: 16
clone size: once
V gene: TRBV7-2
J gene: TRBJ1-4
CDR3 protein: CASSLAGTATNEKLFF
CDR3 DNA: TGTGCCAGCAGCTTAGCGGGGACAGCAACTAATGAAAAACTGTTTTTT

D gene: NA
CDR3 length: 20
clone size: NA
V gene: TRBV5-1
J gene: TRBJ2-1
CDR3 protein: CASSLVALVQRASSYNEQFF
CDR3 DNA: TGCGCCAGCAGCTTGGTGGCCTTGGTTCAGCGGGCAAGCTCCTACAATGAGCAGTTCTTC

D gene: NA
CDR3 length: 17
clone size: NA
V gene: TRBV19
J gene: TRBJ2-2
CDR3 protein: CASSIDRPGERTGELFF
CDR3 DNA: TGTGCCAGTAGTATAGATAGGCCTGGAGAAAGGACCGGGGAGCTGTTTTTT

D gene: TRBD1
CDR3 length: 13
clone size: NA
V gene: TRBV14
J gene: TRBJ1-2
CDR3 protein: CASSPRDSRFYTF
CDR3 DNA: TGTGCCAGCAGCCCCCGGGACAGCCGCTTCTACACCTTC

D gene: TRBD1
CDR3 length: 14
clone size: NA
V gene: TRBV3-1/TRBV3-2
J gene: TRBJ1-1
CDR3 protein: CASSARTGFPKAFF
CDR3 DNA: TGTGCCAGCAGCGCCCGGACAGGGTTTCCGAAAGCTTTCTTT

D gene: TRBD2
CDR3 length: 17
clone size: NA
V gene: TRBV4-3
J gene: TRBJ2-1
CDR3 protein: CASSQAAGTSGLNEQFF
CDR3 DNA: TGCGCCAGCAGCCAAGCCGCCGGGACTAGCGGTCTCAATGAGCAGTTCTTC

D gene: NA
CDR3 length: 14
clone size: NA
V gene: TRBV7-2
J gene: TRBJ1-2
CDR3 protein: CASSYQGSNYGYTF
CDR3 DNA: TGTGCCAGCAGCTATCAGGGCTCTAACTATGGCTACACCTTC

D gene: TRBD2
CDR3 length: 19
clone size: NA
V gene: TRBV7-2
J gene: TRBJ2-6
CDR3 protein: CASSPRGLAVRSGANVLTF
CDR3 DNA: TGTGCCAGCAGCCCCCGGGGACTAGCGGTCCGCTCTGGGGCCAACGTCCTGACTTTC

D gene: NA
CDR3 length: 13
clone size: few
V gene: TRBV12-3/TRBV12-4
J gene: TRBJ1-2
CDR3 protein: CASSLGGDYGYTF
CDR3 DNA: TGTGCCAGCAGTCTGGGGGGGGACTATGGCTACACCTTC

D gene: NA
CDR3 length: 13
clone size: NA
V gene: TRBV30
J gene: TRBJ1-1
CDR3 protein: CAWTPTANTEAFF
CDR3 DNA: TGTGCCTGGACCCCCACTGCGAACACTGAAGCTTTCTTT

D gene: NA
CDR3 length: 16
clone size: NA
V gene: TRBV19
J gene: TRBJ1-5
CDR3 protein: CASSNRDYSIYQPQHF
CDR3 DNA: TGTGCCAGTAGTAATAGGGACTACTCAATATATCAGCCCCAGCATTTT

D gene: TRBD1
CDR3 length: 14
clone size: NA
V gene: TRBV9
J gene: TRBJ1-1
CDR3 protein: CASSAGTGGTEAFF
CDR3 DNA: TGTGCCAGCAGCGCCGGGACAGGAGGGACTGAAGCTTTCTTT

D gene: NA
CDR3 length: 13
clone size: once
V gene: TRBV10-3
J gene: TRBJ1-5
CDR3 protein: CGIGAYSNQPQHF
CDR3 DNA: TGTGGTATAGGAGCGTATAGCAATCAGCCCCAGCATTTT

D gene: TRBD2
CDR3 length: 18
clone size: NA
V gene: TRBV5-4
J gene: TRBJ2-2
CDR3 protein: CASSLFGTSGRGSGELFF
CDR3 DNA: TGTGCCAGCAGCTTGTTCGGGACTAGCGGGAGAGGGAGCGGGGAGCTGTTTTTT

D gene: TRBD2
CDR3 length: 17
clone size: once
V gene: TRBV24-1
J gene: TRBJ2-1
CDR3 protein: CATSDSWASGRVNEQFF
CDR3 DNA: TGTGCCACCAGTGATTCCTGGGCTAGCGGGAGGGTAAATGAGCAGTTCTTC

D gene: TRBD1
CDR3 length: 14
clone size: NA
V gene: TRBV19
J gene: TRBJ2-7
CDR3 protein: CASSTPTGVSEQYF
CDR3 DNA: TGTGCCAGTAGTACCCCGACAGGGGTCTCTGAGCAGTACTTC

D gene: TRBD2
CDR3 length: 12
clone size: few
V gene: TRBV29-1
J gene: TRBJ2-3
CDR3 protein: CSVAKLADTQYF
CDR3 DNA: TGCAGCGTAGCCAAACTAGCGGATACGCAGTATTTT

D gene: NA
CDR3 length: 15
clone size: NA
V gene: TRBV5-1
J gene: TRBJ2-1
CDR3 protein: CASNPLGADYNEQFF
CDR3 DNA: TGCGCCAGCAACCCACTGGGGGCGGATTACAATGAGCAGTTCTTC

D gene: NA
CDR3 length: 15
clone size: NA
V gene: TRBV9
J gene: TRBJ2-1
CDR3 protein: CASRVRSGSRNEQFF
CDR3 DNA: TGTGCCAGCAGGGTCCGCTCGGGAAGTCGCAATGAGCAGTTCTTC

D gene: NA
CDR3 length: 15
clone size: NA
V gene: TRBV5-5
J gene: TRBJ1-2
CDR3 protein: CASSWGPTVNYGYTF
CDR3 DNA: TGTGCCAGCAGCTGGGGGCCGACGGTTAACTATGGCTACACCTTC

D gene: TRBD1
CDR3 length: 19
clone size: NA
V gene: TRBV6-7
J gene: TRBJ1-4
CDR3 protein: CASSYAYRGQNGAGEKLFF
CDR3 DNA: TGTGCCAGCAGTTACGCTTACAGGGGGCAGAACGGAGCAGGTGAAAAACTGTTTTTT

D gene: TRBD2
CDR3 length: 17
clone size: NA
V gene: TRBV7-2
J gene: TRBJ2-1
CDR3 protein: CASSLGTSGAPYNEQFF
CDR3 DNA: TGTGCCAGCAGCTTAGGGACTAGCGGCGCCCCTTACAATGAGCAGTTCTTC

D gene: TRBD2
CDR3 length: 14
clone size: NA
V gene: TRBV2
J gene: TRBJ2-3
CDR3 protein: CASSGTSGTDTQYF
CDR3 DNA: TGTGCCAGCAGTGGGACTAGCGGCACAGATACGCAGTATTTT

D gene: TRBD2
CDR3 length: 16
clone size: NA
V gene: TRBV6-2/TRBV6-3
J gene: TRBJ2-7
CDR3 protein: CASSYELAKNHYEQYF
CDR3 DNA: TGTGCCAGCAGTTACGAACTAGCGAAGAATCACTACGAGCAGTACTTC

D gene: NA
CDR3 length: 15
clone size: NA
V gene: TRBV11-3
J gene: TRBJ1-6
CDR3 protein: CASSPQGSHNSPLHF
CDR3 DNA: TGTGCCAGCAGCCCCCAGGGTTCTCATAATTCACCCCTCCACTTT

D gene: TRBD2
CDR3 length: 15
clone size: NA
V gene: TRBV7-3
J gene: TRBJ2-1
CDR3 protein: CASSNSGGAHNEQFF
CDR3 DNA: TGTGCCAGCAGCAATAGCGGGGGGGCCCACAATGAGCAGTTCTTC

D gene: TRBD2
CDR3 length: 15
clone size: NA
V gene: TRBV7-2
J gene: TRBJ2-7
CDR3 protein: CASSPGTMITYEQYF
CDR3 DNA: TGTGCCAGCAGCCCCGGGACTATGATTACCTACGAGCAGTACTTC

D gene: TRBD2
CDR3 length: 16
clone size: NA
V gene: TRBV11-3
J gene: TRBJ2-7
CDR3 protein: CASSPATSGDALEQYF
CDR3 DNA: TGTGCCAGCAGCCCCGCGACTAGCGGGGATGCCCTCGAGCAGTACTTC

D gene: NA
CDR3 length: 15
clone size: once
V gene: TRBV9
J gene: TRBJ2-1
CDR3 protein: CASSVAGASYNEQFF
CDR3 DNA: TGTGCCAGCAGCGTAGCGGGAGCGTCCTACAATGAGCAGTTCTTC